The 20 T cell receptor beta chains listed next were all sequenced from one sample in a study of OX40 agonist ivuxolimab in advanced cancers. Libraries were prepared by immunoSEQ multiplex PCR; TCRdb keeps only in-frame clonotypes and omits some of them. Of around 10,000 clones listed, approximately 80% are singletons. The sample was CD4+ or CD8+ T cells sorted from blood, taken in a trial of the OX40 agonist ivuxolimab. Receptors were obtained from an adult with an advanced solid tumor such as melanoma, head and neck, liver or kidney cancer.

The CDR3: CASSQSGVFYEQYF. CDR3 DNA sequence: TGTGCCAGCAGCCAATCGGGGGTCTTCTACGAGCAGTACTTC. The genes are TRBV5-6 and TRBJ2-7, with D possibly TRBD2 on 6 matching bases. CDR1 and CDR2 (germline): SGHDT, YYEEEE. Trimming took off 4 bases at V and 3 bases at J, with 14 bases between the two ends. The CDR3 is made up of 14 amino acids.

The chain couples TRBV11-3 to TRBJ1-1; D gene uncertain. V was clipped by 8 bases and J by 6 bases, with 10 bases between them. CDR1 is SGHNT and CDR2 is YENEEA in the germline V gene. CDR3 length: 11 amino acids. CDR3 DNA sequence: TGTGCCAGCTCCTCCGGGCCTGAAGCTTTCTTT. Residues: CASSSGPEAFF.

The CDR3 nucleotides read TGTGCCAGCAGCTTAGCGGGGACAGGATCTTACGAGCAGTACTTC. This translates into CASSLAGTGSYEQYF. This chain joins TRBV7-6 and TRBJ2-7, with 8 positions matching TRBD1. V trimming: 0 bases; J trimming: 4 bases; junction bases outside the gene matches: 5. CDR1 is SGHVS, CDR2 FNYEAQ, per germline. The CDR3 covers 15 residues.

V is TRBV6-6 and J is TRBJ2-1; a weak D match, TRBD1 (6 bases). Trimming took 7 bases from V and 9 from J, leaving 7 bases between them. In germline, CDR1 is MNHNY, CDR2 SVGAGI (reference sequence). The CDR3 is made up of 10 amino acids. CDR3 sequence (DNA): TGTGCCAGCAAGGACAGTGAGCAGTTCTTC. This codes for CASKDSEQFF.

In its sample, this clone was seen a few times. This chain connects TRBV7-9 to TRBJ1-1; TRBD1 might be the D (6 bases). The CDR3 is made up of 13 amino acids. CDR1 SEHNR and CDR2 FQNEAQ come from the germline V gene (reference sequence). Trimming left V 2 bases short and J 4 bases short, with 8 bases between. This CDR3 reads CASSLSGATEAFF. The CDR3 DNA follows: TGTGCCAGCAGCTTATCGGGGGCCACTGAAGCTTTCTTT.

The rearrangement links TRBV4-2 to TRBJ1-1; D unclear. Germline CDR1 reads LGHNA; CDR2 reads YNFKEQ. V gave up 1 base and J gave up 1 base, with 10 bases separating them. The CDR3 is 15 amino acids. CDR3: CASSQVGRENTEAFF. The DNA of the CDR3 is TGTGCCAGCAGCCAAGTTGGTCGGGAGAACACTGAAGCTTTCTTT.

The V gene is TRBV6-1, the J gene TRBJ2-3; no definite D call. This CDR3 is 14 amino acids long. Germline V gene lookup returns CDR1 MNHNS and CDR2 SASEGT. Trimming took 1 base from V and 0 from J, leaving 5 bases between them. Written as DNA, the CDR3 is TGTGCCAGCAGTGAAGGAACTAGCACAGATACGCAGTATTTT. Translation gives CASSEGTSTDTQYF.

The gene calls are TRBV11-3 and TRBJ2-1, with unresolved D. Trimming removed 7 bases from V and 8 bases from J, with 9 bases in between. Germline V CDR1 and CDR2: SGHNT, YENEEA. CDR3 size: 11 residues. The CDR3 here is CASIRAYEQFF. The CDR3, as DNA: TGTGCCAGCATAAGGGCCTATGAGCAGTTCTTC.

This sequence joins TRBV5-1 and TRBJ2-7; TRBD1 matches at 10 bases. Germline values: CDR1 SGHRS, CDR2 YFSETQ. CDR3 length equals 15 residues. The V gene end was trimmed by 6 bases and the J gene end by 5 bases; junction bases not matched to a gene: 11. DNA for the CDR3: TGCGCCAGCAAACCCTACGGGACAGGGGTCCACGAGCAGTACTTC. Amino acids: CASKPYGTGVHEQYF.

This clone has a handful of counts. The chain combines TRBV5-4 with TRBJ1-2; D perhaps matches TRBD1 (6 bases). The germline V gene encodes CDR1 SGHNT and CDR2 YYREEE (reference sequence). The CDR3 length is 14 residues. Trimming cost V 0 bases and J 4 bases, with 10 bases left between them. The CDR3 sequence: CASSLERGTYGYTF. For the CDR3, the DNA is TGTGCCAGCAGCTTGGAGAGGGGGACCTATGGCTACACCTTC.

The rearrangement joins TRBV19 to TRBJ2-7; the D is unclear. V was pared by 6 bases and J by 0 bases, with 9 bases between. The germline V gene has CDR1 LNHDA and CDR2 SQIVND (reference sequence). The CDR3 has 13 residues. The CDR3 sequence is CASRPDNSYEQYF. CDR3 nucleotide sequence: TGTGCCAGTAGACCTGACAACTCCTACGAGCAGTACTTC.

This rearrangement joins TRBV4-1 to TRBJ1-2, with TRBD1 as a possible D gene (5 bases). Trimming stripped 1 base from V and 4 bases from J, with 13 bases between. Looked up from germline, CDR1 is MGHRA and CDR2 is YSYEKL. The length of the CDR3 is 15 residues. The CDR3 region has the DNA TGCGCCAGCAGCCAAGGTAGGGGCGGCGGCTATGGCTACACCTTC. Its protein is CASSQGRGGGYGYTF.

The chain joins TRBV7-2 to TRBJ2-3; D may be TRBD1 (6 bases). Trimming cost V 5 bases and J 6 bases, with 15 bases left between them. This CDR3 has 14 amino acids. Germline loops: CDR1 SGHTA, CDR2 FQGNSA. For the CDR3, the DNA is TGTGCCAGCAGCCGACAGGTTTTAGGGGATACGCAGTATTTT. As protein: CASSRQVLGDTQYF.

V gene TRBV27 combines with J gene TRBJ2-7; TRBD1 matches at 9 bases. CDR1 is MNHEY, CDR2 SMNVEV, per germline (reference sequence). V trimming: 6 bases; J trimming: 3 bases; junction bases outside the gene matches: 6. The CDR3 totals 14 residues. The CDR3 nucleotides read TGTGCCAGCAGGCCGGGACAGGGTCTCTACGAGCAGTACTTC. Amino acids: CASRPGQGLYEQYF.

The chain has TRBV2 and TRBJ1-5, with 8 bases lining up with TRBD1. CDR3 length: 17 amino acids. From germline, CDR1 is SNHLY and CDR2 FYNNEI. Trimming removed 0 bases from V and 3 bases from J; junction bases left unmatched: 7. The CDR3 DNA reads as TGTGCCAGCAGTGAAGCGCTTCTGGGACAGGTCAATCAGCCCCAGCATTTT. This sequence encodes CASSEALLGQVNQPQHF.

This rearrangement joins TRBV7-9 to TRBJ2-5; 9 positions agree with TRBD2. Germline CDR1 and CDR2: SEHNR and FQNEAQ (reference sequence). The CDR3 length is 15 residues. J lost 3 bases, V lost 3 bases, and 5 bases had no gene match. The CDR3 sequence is CASSFRRGGEETQYF. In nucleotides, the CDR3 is TGTGCCAGCAGCTTCCGGCGGGGGGGCGAAGAGACCCAGTACTTC.

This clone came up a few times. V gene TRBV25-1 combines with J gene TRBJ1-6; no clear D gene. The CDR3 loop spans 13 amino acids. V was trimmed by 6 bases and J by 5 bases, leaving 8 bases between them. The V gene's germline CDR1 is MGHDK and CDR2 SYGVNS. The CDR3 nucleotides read TGTGCCAGCAGCAGGCTTGATAATTCACCCCTCCACTTT. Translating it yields CASSRLDNSPLHF.

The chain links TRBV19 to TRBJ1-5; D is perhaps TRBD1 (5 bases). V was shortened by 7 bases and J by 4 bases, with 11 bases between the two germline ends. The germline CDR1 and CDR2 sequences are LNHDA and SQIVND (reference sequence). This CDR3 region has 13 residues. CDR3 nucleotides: TGTGCCAGTACCCCGAACAGGAATCAGCCCCAGCATTTT. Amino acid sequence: CASTPNRNQPQHF.

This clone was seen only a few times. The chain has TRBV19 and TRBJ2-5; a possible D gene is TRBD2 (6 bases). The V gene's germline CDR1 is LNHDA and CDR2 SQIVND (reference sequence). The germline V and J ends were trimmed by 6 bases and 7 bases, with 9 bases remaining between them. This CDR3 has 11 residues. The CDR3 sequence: CASRNGGTQYF. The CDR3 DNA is TGTGCCAGTAGAAACGGGGGGACCCAGTACTTC.

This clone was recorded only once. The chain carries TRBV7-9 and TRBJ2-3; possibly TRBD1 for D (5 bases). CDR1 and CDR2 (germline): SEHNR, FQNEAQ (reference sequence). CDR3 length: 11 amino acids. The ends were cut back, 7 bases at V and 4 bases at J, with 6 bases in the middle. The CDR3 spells CASNRPDTQYF. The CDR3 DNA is TGTGCCAGCAACAGGCCAGATACGCAGTATTTT.